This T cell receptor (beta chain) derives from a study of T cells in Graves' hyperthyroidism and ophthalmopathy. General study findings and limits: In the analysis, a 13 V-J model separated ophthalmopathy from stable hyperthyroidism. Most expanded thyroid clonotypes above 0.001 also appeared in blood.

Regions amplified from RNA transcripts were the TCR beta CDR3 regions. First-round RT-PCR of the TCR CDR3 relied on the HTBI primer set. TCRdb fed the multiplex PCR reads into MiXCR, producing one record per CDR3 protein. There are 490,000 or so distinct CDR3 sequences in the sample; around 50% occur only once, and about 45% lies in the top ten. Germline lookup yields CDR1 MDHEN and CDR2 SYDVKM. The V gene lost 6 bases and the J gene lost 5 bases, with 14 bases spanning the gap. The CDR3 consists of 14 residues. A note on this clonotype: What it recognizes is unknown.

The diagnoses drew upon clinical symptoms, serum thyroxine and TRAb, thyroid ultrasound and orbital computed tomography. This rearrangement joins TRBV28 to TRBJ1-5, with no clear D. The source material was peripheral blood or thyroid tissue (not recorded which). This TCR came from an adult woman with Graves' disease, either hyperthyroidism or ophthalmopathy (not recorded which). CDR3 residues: CASRIGAGYQPQHF. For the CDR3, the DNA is TGTGCCAGCAGGATAGGCGCGGGGTATCAGCCCCAGCATTTT. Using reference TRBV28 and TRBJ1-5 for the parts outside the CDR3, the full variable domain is DVKVTQSSRYLVKRTGEKVFLECVQDMDHENMFWYRQDPGLGLRLIYFSYDVKMKEKGDIPEGYSVSREKKERFSLILESASTNQTSMYLCASRIGAGYQPQHFGDGTRLSIL.